This TCR beta chain was found in a study of beta chain features in type 1 diabetes. Background on the study: Cell yields, age and gender were similar between patients and healthy donors. Study results and limitations: The analysis here could not establish whether HLA type shapes TCRB rearrangement. Patients and controls would share equally any PCR tilt toward shorter templates.

The isolated RNA, all of it, was reverse transcribed, so expressed TCRB transcripts were what got sequenced. Here immunoSEQ multiplex PCR was the method, and the copy in TCRdb shows in-frame clones only, minus some. The sample lists about half a million clones; 25% to 35% were seen once. Around 110 mL of blood, on average, came from one heparinised draw per donor. Worth noting for this clone: No antigen is known for it.

The germline V gene encodes CDR1 KGHSH and CDR2 LQKENI. The CDR3 sequence is 13 residues long. V lost 5 bases to trimming and J lost 7 bases; unmatched junction nucleotides: 4. The chain links TRBV18 to TRBJ2-3; 9 bases agree with TRBD1. Sequenced: naive CD4+ T cells from blood. This TCR derives from a man aged 18 to 30 in good health. The CDR3: CASSTTGGHTQYF. The CDR3 nucleotides read TGTGCCAGCTCAACGACAGGGGGGCATACGCAGTATTTT.